The 25 T cell receptor beta chains reported below all come from one sample, sequenced in a study of cytomegalovirus exposure and HLA in healthy donors (dated by TCRdb to the late 2010s). Libraries were constructed by the immunoSEQ multiplex PCR assay. For the multiplex PCR, a mixture combining 60 forward primers for TCR Vbeta segments and 13 reverse primers for TCR Jbeta segments was used. Entries here come from immuneACCESS through TCRdb and include only in-frame sequences with V and J called. Some clones fail to appear in such tables; in the studies checked, an unresolved V gene covers under half of the shortfall, and the cause of the remainder is unknown. Recorded for this sample are approximately 170,000 clones; 78% of them occurred a single time. Around 7% of the sample goes to the ten largest clones. Sequencing was carried out using PBMCs. These receptors originate from a woman aged 40 to 55 in good health and CMV-seropositive.

J is TRBJ2-3 and V is TRBV28; unclear D gene. In germline, CDR1 is MDHEN, CDR2 SYDVKM. The germline V and J ends were trimmed by 6 bases and 2 bases, with 12 bases remaining between them. The CDR3 spans 14 residues. This CDR3 reads CASRRWRPTDTQYF. Written as DNA, the CDR3 is TGTGCCAGCAGGAGGTGGCGGCCCACAGATACGCAGTATTTT. Variable domain in full (rest from reference TRBV28 and TRBJ2-3): DVKVTQSSRYLVKRTGEKVFLECVQDMDHENMFWYRQDPGLGLRLIYFSYDVKMKEKGDIPEGYSVSREKKERFSLILESASTNQTSMYLCASRRWRPTDTQYFGPGTRLTVL.

This sequence joins TRBV7-9 and TRBJ1-4; no clear D. The CDR3 has 13 residues. V lost 5 bases to trimming and J lost 8 bases, with 12 bases between them. CDR1 and CDR2 (germline): SEHNR, FQNEAQ (reference sequence). This CDR3 reads CASSHRVSEKLFF. Written as DNA, the CDR3 is TGTGCCAGCAGCCACCGGGTTTCCGAAAAACTGTTTTTT.

CDR3 region: CASSSGLAGGLGTDTQYF. The CDR3 nucleotides are TGTGCCAGCAGCTCCGGACTAGCGGGGGGGCTTGGTACAGATACGCAGTATTTT. The rearrangement uses TRBV7-6 and TRBJ2-3; 15 bases are shared with TRBD2. The CDR3 consists of 18 residues. V shed 4 bases, J shed 3 bases, and the junction held 8 bases outside the gene matches. Germline lookup yields CDR1 SGHVS and CDR2 FNYEAQ.

The chain couples TRBV10-2 to TRBJ1-2; D not resolved. The V gene lost 6 bases and the J gene lost 0 bases, with 11 bases spanning the gap. The CDR3 loop spans 14 amino acids. Germline assignment: CDR1 WSHSY and CDR2 SAAADI. The CDR3 DNA reads TGCGCCAGCAGATTCAACAATCCTAACTATGGCTACACCTTC. Protein: CASRFNNPNYGYTF.

This chain connects TRBV9 to TRBJ2-2; D gene unclear. Trimming stripped 3 bases from V and 7 bases from J, with 10 bases between. CDR1 is SGDLS, CDR2 YYNGEE, per germline. This CDR3 is 13 amino acids long. The CDR3 DNA is TGTGCCAGCAGCGCCAGAGGCAGCGGGGAGCTGTTTTTT. Its translation: CASSARGSGELFF.

This rearrangement joins TRBV5-4 to TRBJ1-1; 8 bases are shared with TRBD1. V shed 2 bases, J shed 1 base, and the junction held 4 bases outside the gene matches. Germline values: CDR1 SGHNT, CDR2 YYREEE (reference sequence). This CDR3 is built from 15 residues. CDR3 nucleotide sequence: TGTGCCAGCAGCTTCGACAGGGGAGAGAACACTGAAGCTTTCTTT. Residues: CASSFDRGENTEAFF.

The chain links TRBV30 to TRBJ2-6; D not resolved. The CDR3 contains 12 residues. V gave up 4 bases and J gave up 2 bases, with 3 bases separating them. Germline values: CDR1 GTSNPN, CDR2 SVGIG (reference sequence). The CDR3 DNA is TGTGCCTGGACTGCTGGGGCCAACGTCCTGACTTTC. Its translation: CAWTAGANVLTF.

This clone was detected once. The V call is TRBV10-3, the J call TRBJ2-2, with TRBD1 identical over 9 bases. The CDR3 sequence is 14 residues long. V gave up 10 bases and J gave up 2 bases; unmatched junction bases: 5. Germline V gene data show CDR1 as ENHRY and CDR2 as SYGVKD. In nucleotides, the CDR3 is TGTGCCACCCAGGGACAGGGAAACACCGGGGAGCTGTTTTTT. Protein: CATQGQGNTGELFF.

CDR3 nucleotides: TGTGCCAGCAGCGTAGGACTAGCGGGGTACGAGCAGTACTTC. Its protein product is CASSVGLAGYEQYF. The chain recombines TRBV9 with TRBJ2-7, with TRBD2 matching 11 bases. V lost 0 bases, J lost 4 bases, and 0 bases stayed unmatched. The V gene's germline CDR1 is SGDLS and CDR2 YYNGEE. CDR3 length: 14 residues. The whole variable domain, remainder taken from reference TRBV9 and TRBJ2-7, is DSGVTQTPKHLITATGQRVTLRCSPRSGDLSVYWYQQSLDQGLQFLIQYYNGEERAKGNILERFSAQQFPDLHSELNLSSLELGDSALYFCASSVGLAGYEQYFGPGTRLTVT.

This chain uses TRBV5-4 with TRBJ2-1; TRBD2 agrees at 8 bases. The junction had 11 bases not matched to a gene; V was cut back by 3 bases and J by 9 bases. CDR1 SGHNT and CDR2 YYREEE come from the germline V gene (reference sequence). There are 15 residues in the CDR3. The CDR3 here is CASSWGGLVLGEQFF. The CDR3 bases are TGTGCCAGCAGCTGGGGGGGACTAGTTCTTGGTGAGCAGTTCTTC.

V and J are TRBV7-2 and TRBJ1-2; tentatively, D is TRBD1 (6 bases). V was pared by 6 bases and J by 3 bases, with 17 bases between. The CDR3 has 15 residues. From germline, CDR1 is SGHTA and CDR2 FQGNSA. In DNA, the CDR3 is TGTGCCAGCAGTAGGGGGGGGGCGGGAGACTATGGCTACACCTTC. Translated: CASSRGGAGDYGYTF. The full variable domain, completed using reference TRBV7-2 and TRBJ1-2, is GAGVSQSPSNKVTEKGKDVELRCDPISGHTALYWYRQSLGQGLEFLIYFQGNSAPDKSGLPSDRFSAERTGGSVSTLTIQRTQQEDSAVYLCASSRGGAGDYGYTFGSGTRLTVV.

This clone was counted once. The chain recombines TRBV9 with TRBJ1-4, with 9 bases matching TRBD1. The CDR3 is made up of 14 amino acids. Per germline, CDR1 SGDLS and CDR2 YYNGEE. The V gene end was trimmed by 3 bases and the J gene end by 7 bases; junction bases not matched to a gene: 4. CDR3 residues: CASSARQGGEKLFF. The CDR3 DNA reads as TGTGCCAGCAGCGCCCGACAGGGGGGTGAAAAACTGTTTTTT.

This clone was observed a single time. J is TRBJ1-2 and V is TRBV10-3, with D unresolved. The germline gives CDR1 ENHRY, CDR2 SYGVKD. V dropped 5 bases and J dropped 5 bases, with 6 bases sitting between them. This CDR3 comprises 11 residues. The CDR3 nucleotides are TGTGCCATCAGTCCCGGGTATGGCTACACCTTC. Protein product: CAISPGYGYTF.

The table lists this clone with a few counts. The chain combines TRBV5-6 with TRBJ2-5, with TRBD1 matching 7 bases. CDR3 size: 15 residues. CDR1 SGHDT and CDR2 YYEEEE come from the germline V gene. Trimming removed 1 base from V and 2 bases from J; junction bases left unmatched: 5. The CDR3 nucleotides read TGTGCCAGCAGCTTGACGGGCAGGGGGCAAGAGACCCAGTACTTC. Translation gives CASSLTGRGQETQYF.

The J gene is TRBJ1-1, the V gene TRBV11-1; tentative D call: TRBD1 (5 bases). Germline lookup yields CDR1 SGHAT and CDR2 FQDESV (reference sequence). The germline V and J ends were trimmed by 5 bases and 8 bases, with 9 bases remaining between them. This CDR3 is built from 11 residues. The CDR3 sequence: CASSLQGEAFF. The CDR3 DNA follows: TGTGCCAGCAGCCTTCAGGGAGAAGCTTTCTTT.

The gene calls are TRBV28 and TRBJ1-1, with a tentative D call TRBD1 (6 bases). V lost 3 bases, J lost 6 bases, and 8 bases lay in between. The CDR3 consists of 12 residues. Germline-derived CDR1 and CDR2 are MDHEN and SYDVKM. This chain's CDR3 is CASSFGQSEAFF. The CDR3 DNA reads TGTGCCAGCAGTTTTGGACAGTCTGAAGCTTTCTTT.

The V call is TRBV27, the J call TRBJ2-6; no reliable D call. The CDR3 is 14 residues long. Germline CDR1 and CDR2: MNHEY and SMNVEV (reference sequence). The V and J ends lost 6 bases and 0 bases respectively, with 6 bases between them. The CDR3 loop reads CASRPYSGANVLTF. CDR3 bases: TGTGCCAGCAGACCCTACTCTGGGGCCAACGTCCTGACTTTC.

The chain has TRBV5-4 and TRBJ1-1; D is possibly TRBD1 (6 bases). V was cut by 0 bases and J by 6 bases, with 12 bases left in between. Germline V gene data show CDR1 as SGHNT and CDR2 as YYREEE (reference sequence). The CDR3 covers 14 residues. In DNA, the CDR3 is TGTGCCAGCAGCTTGGATGGGGGCGTCGCTGAAGCTTTCTTT. Encoded protein: CASSLDGGVAEAFF. The variable domain in full, completed from reference TRBV5-4 and TRBJ1-1, reads ETGVTQSPTHLIKTRGQQVTLRCSSQSGHNTVSWYQQALGQGPQFIFQYYREEENGRGNFPPRFSGLQFPNYSSELNVNALELDDSALYLCASSLDGGVAEAFFGQGTRLTVV.

The rearrangement uses TRBV25-1 and TRBJ2-1; 9 nucleotides line up with TRBD2. CDR3 length equals 17 residues. The junction had 7 bases not matched to a gene; V was cut back by 1 base and J by 3 bases. Germline values: CDR1 MGHDK, CDR2 SYGVNS. CDR3 in DNA: TGTGCCAGCAGTGAATTAGCGGGGGCCATTCGCTACAATGAGCAGTTCTTC. Its protein product is CASSELAGAIRYNEQFF.

This chain's CDR3 is CASSSLRWTEAFF. CDR3 sequence (DNA): TGTGCCAGCAGCTCCCTCCGGTGGACTGAAGCTTTCTTT. The V gene is TRBV7-8, the J gene TRBJ1-1; the D is unclear. Germline CDR1 SGHVS, CDR2 FQNEAQ. The CDR3 totals 13 residues. Trimming removed 4 bases from V and 5 bases from J, with 11 bases in between. Full variable domain (rest looked up from reference TRBV7-8 and TRBJ1-1): GAGVSQSPRYKVAKRGQDVALRCDPISGHVSLFWYQQALGQGPEFLTYFQNEAQLDKSGLPSDRFFAERPEGSVSTLKIQRTQQEDSAVYLCASSSLRWTEAFFGQGTRLTVV.

The chain is built from TRBV18 and TRBJ2-5; perhaps TRBD1 as D (6 bases). The end of the DNA aligns better with TRBJ2-7, so the J call may be wrong. CDR3 length equals 12 residues. Germline CDR1 KGHSH, CDR2 LQKENI. In nucleotides, the CDR3 is TGTGCCAGCTCACAACAGGGATACGAGCAGTACTTC. As protein: CASSQQGYEQYF.

CDR3 protein: CASSPGTGGTDTQYF. The CDR3 bases are TGTGCCAGCAGTCCAGGGACAGGGGGAACAGATACGCAGTATTTT. The gene calls are TRBV6-6 and TRBJ2-3; 11 bases align to TRBD1. V dropped 5 bases and J dropped 3; count of bases not matched to a gene: 4. This CDR3 has 15 residues. Looked up from germline, CDR1 is MNHNY and CDR2 is SVGAGI (reference sequence).

The V call is TRBV7-9, the J call TRBJ2-5; TRBD2 aligns across 11 bases. CDR1 SEHNR and CDR2 FQNEAQ come from the germline V gene (reference sequence). The V and J ends lost 3 bases and 1 base, in that order; junction bases with no gene match: 1. CDR3 length: 15 residues. In nucleotides, the CDR3 is TGTGCCAGCAGCTTGCTAGCGGGGGGCCAAGAGACCCAGTACTTC. Amino acid sequence: CASSLLAGGQETQYF.

The chain joins TRBV5-6 to TRBJ1-3; D remains ambiguous. This CDR3 region has 18 residues. The V end was cut by 4 bases, the J end by 4 bases, with 24 bases between. Germline loops: CDR1 SGHDT, CDR2 YYEEEE. CDR3 sequence (DNA): TGTGCCAGCAGCCTCCGGTTGGCAGGCCTAACGCCGGGAAACACCATATATTTT. Encoded protein: CASSLRLAGLTPGNTIYF.

The rearrangement uses TRBV5-1 and TRBJ1-1, with unresolved D. CDR1 SGHRS and CDR2 YFSETQ come from the germline V gene. V dropped 5 bases and J dropped 5 bases, with 16 bases sitting between them. The CDR3 runs to 14 residues. As DNA, the CDR3 is TGCGCCAGCAGAGAGAATGGAGGGAATACTGAAGCTTTCTTT. It specifies CASRENGGNTEAFF.